Listed below are T cell receptor beta chains from one sample, sequenced in a study of blood T cells in healthy people across ages. Each CDR3 protein is one row after TCRdb ran MiXCR on the 5' RACE reads. This table holds roughly 800,000 distinct CDR3 sequences, more than 45% found once. Specimen: blood. The receptors come from a man aged 25-45 years in good health. Both conserved end residues are part of each CDR3. A D gene is named only where the DNA matches it firmly. Clone size is given for some rows only: seen once, a few or many times, or a class if the clone is expanded.

v_call	j_call	clone_size	d_call	cdr3_aa	cdr3_nt
TRBV4-3	TRBJ2-7	few	.	CASSQDRSVYEQYF	TGCGCCAGCAGCCAAGATCGTAGCGTTTACGAGCAGTACTTC
TRBV27	TRBJ2-7	.	.	CASSYSSGTETYEQYF	TGTGCCAGCAGTTATTCTTCCGGGACGGAGACTTACGAGCAGTACTTC
TRBV15	TRBJ2-5	few	.	CATSPPEGGETQYF	TGTGCCACCAGCCCCCCGGAGGGGGGAGAGACCCAGTACTTC
TRBV27	TRBJ2-4	.	.	CASMRGGKNIQYF	TGTGCCAGCATGAGGGGGGGCAAAAACATTCAGTACTTC
TRBV12-3/TRBV12-4	TRBJ1-5	.	TRBD1	CASSPGQGGQYSNQPQHF	TGTGCCAGCAGTCCGGGACAGGGAGGACAATATAGCAATCAGCCCCAGCATTTT
TRBV4-2	TRBJ2-7	.	.	CASSQDASGGFSVEQYF	TGTGCCAGCAGCCAAGATGCCAGTGGGGGATTTTCGGTCGAGCAGTACTTC
TRBV20-1	TRBJ1-5	few	.	CSAREIPHAYSNQPQHF	TGCAGTGCTAGAGAAATTCCGCACGCATATAGCAATCAGCCCCAGCATTTT
TRBV5-1	TRBJ1-1	.	.	CASSFGGARSTEAFF	TGCGCCAGCAGCTTTGGAGGGGCCCGGAGCACTGAAGCTTTCTTT
TRBV10-3	TRBJ1-1	.	.	CAISEKGKAFF	TGTGCCATCAGTGAGAAAGGGAAGGCTTTCTTT
TRBV6-5	TRBJ2-7	.	TRBD1	CASSPPGTGANEQYF	TGTGCCAGCAGCCCTCCCGGGACAGGGGCAAACGAGCAGTACTTC
TRBV30	TRBJ2-7	many	TRBD1	CAWKGQAYEQYF	TGTGCCTGGAAGGGACAGGCCTACGAGCAGTACTTC
TRBV27	TRBJ2-7	once	.	CASTGKAANEQYF	TGTGCCAGCACGGGAAAAGCAGCGAATGAGCAGTACTTC
TRBV24-1	TRBJ2-1	few	.	CATSDLTRNNEQFF	TGTGCCACCAGTGATCTAACCAGGAACAATGAGCAGTTCTTC
TRBV7-9	TRBJ1-2	.	.	CASSSNRAHYGYTF	TGTGCCAGCAGCTCTAACAGGGCCCACTATGGCTACACCTTC
TRBV18	TRBJ2-3	.	.	CASSPRLGTADTQYF	TGTGCCAGCTCACCACGTTTAGGGACGGCAGATACGCAGTATTTT
TRBV5-1	TRBJ2-7	.	TRBD2	CASSLGSGLAYEQYF	TGCGCCAGCAGCTTGGGGTCGGGACTAGCATACGAGCAGTACTTC
TRBV20-1	TRBJ2-4	.	TRBD2	CSATGTSGVDIQYF	TGCAGTGCGACCGGGACTAGCGGGGTGGACATTCAGTACTTC
TRBV4-2	TRBJ2-4	few	.	CASSQPPGPHPSKGRNIQYF	TGTGCCAGCAGCCAACCCCCGGGACCCCACCCGAGTAAGGGGAGAAACATTCAGTACTTC
TRBV19	TRBJ2-3	.	.	CGAGPQHTDTQYF	TGTGGGGCGGGGCCGCAACACACAGATACGCAGTATTTT
TRBV7-2	TRBJ1-2	.	.	CASNSRGEATNYGYTF	TGTGCCAGCAACTCACGCGGGGAGGCCACTAACTATGGCTACACCTTC
TRBV20-1	TRBJ2-5	.	.	CSAAPGGVSSEQYF	TGCAGTGCTGCCCCCGGGGGAGTCAGCTCAGAGCAGTACTTC
TRBV7-2	TRBJ1-5	.	.	CASSRFLGWTQHF	TGTGCCAGCAGCAGATTCCTAGGGTGGACCCAGCATTTT
TRBV20-1	TRBJ2-5	many	.	CSADLGSLAPETQYF	TGCAGTGCAGATTTAGGGTCACTAGCCCCCGAGACCCAGTACTTC
TRBV29-1	TRBJ2-5	.	TRBD2	CSVLAGVQETQYF	TGCAGCGTGCTAGCGGGGGTCCAAGAGACCCAGTACTTC
TRBV20-1	TRBJ2-7	.	.	CSARVEGTLNYEQYF	TGCAGTGCTAGAGTTGAAGGGACACTAAACTACGAGCAGTACTTC
TRBV10-3	TRBJ2-7	.	TRBD2	CAIRTGLAGELYEQYF	TGTGCCATCAGGACGGGACTAGCGGGAGAACTTTACGAGCAGTACTTC
TRBV11-2	TRBJ2-5	.	.	CASSRGAGVVETQYF	TGTGCCAGCAGCCGAGGGGCAGGGGTTGTCGAGACCCAGTACTTC
TRBV5-1	TRBJ2-3	.	.	CASSLWRADTDTQYF	TGCGCCAGCAGCTTGTGGAGAGCAGACACAGATACGCAGTATTTT
TRBV5-4	TRBJ2-3	.	TRBD2	CASRSGGTDTQYF	TGTGCCAGCAGAAGCGGGGGCACAGATACGCAGTATTTT
TRBV7-8	TRBJ2-1	.	TRBD2	CASSSGGAYEQFF	TGTGCCAGCTCGAGCGGGGGGGCATATGAGCAGTTCTTC
TRBV4-3	TRBJ2-7	few	.	CASSRNTGWHEQYF	TGCGCCAGCAGCCGCAATACAGGGTGGCACGAGCAGTACTTC
TRBV29-1	TRBJ1-1	.	.	CSVGWVNTEAFF	TGCAGCGTTGGTTGGGTGAACACTGAAGCTTTCTTT
TRBV27	TRBJ2-7	.	.	CASSDSPTEARYEQYF	TGTGCCAGTTCGGACAGTCCAACCGAGGCCCGCTACGAGCAGTACTTC
TRBV7-2	TRBJ1-4	.	.	CASSPRPYEKLFF	TGTGCCAGCAGCCCCCGGCCTTATGAAAAACTGTTTTTT
TRBV28	TRBJ2-7	.	TRBD1	CASRRQGDSYEQYF	TGTGCCAGCAGACGACAGGGGGACTCATACGAGCAGTACTTC
TRBV5-1	TRBJ2-7	.	TRBD2	CASSPGLAGDNEQYF	TGCGCCAGCAGCCCGGGACTAGCGGGGGACAATGAGCAGTACTTC
TRBV6-2/TRBV6-3	TRBJ2-7	few	.	CASENRGGEQYF	TGTGCCAGCGAAAACAGGGGAGGGGAGCAGTACTTC
TRBV6-5	TRBJ2-7	.	.	CASSYSIPSEDYEQYF	TGTGCCAGCAGTTACTCGATCCCAAGCGAGGACTACGAGCAGTACTTC
TRBV7-2	TRBJ2-6	.	.	CASSLEASSGANVLTF	TGTGCCAGCAGCTTAGAAGCTAGCTCTGGGGCCAACGTCCTGACTTTC